This TCR beta chain was captured in a study of shared clonotypes between healthy human individuals. Only in-frame clones appear in the TCRdb table, and some are missing; sequencing was by immunoSEQ multiplex PCR. The repertoire includes approximately 2,000,000 clones, 93% of them detected once, and 1.5% to 2% sits in the top ten. Germline V lookup: CDR1 LGHNA, CDR2 YNFKEQ. The V end was cut by 6 bases, the J end by 3 bases, with 2 bases between. The CDR3 runs 10 residues. Naive CD8 cells were CD45RO-negative, positively selected for CCR7, excluding terminally differentiated effector memory CD45RA+ cells. A single count supports this clone.

Sequenced sample: naive CD8+ T cells from PBMCs. The genes are TRBV4-2 and TRBJ1-1; D remains ambiguous. This sequence was found in a man between 18 and 35 years old in good health. Some clones in this sample may be carry-over from other donors' samples. The CDR3, as DNA: TGTGCCAGCAGGGACACTGAAGCTTTCTTT. The encoded protein is CASRDTEAFF.